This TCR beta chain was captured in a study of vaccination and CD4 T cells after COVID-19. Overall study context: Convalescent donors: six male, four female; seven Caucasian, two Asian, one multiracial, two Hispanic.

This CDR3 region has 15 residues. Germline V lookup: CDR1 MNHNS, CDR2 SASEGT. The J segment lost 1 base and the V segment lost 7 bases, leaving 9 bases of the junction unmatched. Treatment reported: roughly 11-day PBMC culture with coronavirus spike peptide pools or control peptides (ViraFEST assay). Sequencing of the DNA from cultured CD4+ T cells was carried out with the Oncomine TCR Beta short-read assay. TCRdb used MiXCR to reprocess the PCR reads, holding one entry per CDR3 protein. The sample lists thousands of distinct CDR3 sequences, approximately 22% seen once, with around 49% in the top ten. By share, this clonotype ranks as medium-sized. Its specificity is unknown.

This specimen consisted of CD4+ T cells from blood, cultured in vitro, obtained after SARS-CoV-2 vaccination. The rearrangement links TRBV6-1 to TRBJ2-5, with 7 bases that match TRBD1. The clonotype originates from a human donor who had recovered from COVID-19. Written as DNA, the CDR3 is TGTGCCAGCAACGGAGACAGGGATCGCCAAGAGACCCAGTACTTC. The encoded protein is CASNGDRDRQETQYF.